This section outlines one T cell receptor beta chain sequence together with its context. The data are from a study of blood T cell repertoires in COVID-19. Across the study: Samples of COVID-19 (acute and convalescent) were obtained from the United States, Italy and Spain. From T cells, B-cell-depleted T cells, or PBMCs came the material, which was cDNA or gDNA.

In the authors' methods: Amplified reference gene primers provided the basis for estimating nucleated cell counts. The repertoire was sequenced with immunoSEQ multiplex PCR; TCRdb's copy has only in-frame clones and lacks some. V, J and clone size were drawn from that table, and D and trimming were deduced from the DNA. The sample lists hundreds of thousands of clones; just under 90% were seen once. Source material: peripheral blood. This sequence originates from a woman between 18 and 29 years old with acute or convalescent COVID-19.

The CDR3: CASSIAGGAGGYTF. CDR3 bases: TGTGCCAGTAGTATAGCAGGGGGCGCAGGTGGCTACACCTTC. V is TRBV19 and J is TRBJ1-2; 8 bases are shared with TRBD1. From germline, CDR1 is LNHDA and CDR2 SQIVND (reference sequence). The V and J ends lost 1 base and 7 bases, in that order; junction bases with no gene match: 5. The CDR3 covers 14 residues.